Listed below are T cell receptor beta chains from one sample, sequenced in a study of blood T cells in healthy people across ages. TCRdb called the 5' RACE reads again in MiXCR, with one record for every CDR3 protein. Of 1.5 million to 2 million distinct CDR3 sequences listed, roughly 50% are singletons. Sequencing used blood. The origin of the receptors is a middle-aged woman in good health. The CDR3 runs from the conserved cysteine through the conserved F or W. A D gene is named only where the DNA matches it firmly. Size tells how often a clone was seen (once, few, many) or the class of an expanded clone, and some rows leave it out.

j_call d_call v_call clone_size cdr3_aa
NA NA TRBV27 NA CASSLLSPTEGKYEQYF
TRBJ2-1 NA TRBV27 NA CASSPSGDGSSYNEQFF
TRBJ2-7 TRBD2 TRBV4-2 once CASSQDSGTSSKQYF
TRBJ2-3 TRBD1 TRBV6-2/TRBV6-3 NA CTSTGQGLYDTQYF
TRBJ2-7 NA TRBV24-1 NA CATSEDSSYEQYF
TRBJ2-7 TRBD1 TRBV6-1 few CASSENHGTGYYEQYF
TRBJ2-1 NA TRBV5-1 NA CASSLGGGLHQEQFF
TRBJ1-1 NA TRBV20-1 NA CSARDLGRFFGDGEAFF
TRBJ2-1 TRBD2 TRBV2 NA CASRGRAGNEQFF
TRBJ2-1 NA TRBV7-2 NA CASRPGGPSSYNEQFF
TRBJ1-2 NA TRBV27 NA CASINLLVVYTF
NA NA TRBV11-2 NA CASSSPGERGRTQAETQYF
TRBJ1-6 NA TRBV3-1 NA CASSQGAGVNSPLHF
TRBJ2-1 TRBD2 TRBV7-8 NA CASSSPAGGLLEQFF
TRBJ2-5 NA TRBV4-1 NA CASSQEELGAREQYF
TRBJ2-1 TRBD1 TRBV7-9 NA CASSNFRGMRNNEQFF
TRBJ2-7 NA TRBV4-3 NA CASSQVGSGDYEQYF
TRBJ1-6 TRBD1 TRBV20-1 NA CSARETGERSPLHF
NA NA TRBV28 NA CASSFPPGATYEQYF
TRBJ2-3 NA TRBV20-1 NA CSAEGSLAVADTQYF
TRBJ1-1 NA TRBV29-1 NA CSVEKGMNTKAFF
TRBJ2-5 TRBD1 TRBV2 few CASTDSAGQGMETQYF
TRBJ2-4 TRBD2 TRBV15 NA CATSRATPGLAGGLAKNIQYF
TRBJ2-7 NA TRBV28 NA CASSSWTAYEQYF
TRBJ2-3 TRBD2 TRBV11-2 NA CASSRGTSGGARDAQYF
TRBJ2-3 TRBD2 TRBV6-5 NA CASRGLAGGSDTQYF
TRBJ1-6 TRBD1 TRBV20-1 few CSASDRGHNSPLHF
TRBJ2-7 TRBD1 TRBV11-2 few CASSTPGTARYEQYF
TRBJ2-3 TRBD2 TRBV7-3 NA CASAASGAITDTQYF
TRBJ1-4 TRBD1 TRBV5-5 NA CASSGRTGGDEKLFF
TRBJ2-1 NA TRBV12-3/TRBV12-4 few CASSLGELDEQFF
TRBJ1-2 NA TRBV27 NA CASSLSWGSNYYGYTF
TRBJ2-3 NA TRBV5-1 NA CASSLEAAADTQYF
TRBJ2-3 TRBD2 TRBV7-2 NA CASCPSGGTTDTQYF